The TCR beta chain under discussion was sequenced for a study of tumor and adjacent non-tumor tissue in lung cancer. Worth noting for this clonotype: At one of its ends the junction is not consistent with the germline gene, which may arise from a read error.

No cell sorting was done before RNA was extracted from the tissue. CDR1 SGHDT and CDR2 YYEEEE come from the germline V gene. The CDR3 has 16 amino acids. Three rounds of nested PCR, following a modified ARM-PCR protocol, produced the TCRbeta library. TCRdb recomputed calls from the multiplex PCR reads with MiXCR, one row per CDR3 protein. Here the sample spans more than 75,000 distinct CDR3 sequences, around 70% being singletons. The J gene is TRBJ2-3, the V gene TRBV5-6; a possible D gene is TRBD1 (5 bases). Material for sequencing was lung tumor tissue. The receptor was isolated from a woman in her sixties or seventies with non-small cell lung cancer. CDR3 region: CAISPTDRPSTDTQYF. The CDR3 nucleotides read TGTGCCATCAGCCCGACCGACAGACCGAGCACAGACACGCAGTATTTT.